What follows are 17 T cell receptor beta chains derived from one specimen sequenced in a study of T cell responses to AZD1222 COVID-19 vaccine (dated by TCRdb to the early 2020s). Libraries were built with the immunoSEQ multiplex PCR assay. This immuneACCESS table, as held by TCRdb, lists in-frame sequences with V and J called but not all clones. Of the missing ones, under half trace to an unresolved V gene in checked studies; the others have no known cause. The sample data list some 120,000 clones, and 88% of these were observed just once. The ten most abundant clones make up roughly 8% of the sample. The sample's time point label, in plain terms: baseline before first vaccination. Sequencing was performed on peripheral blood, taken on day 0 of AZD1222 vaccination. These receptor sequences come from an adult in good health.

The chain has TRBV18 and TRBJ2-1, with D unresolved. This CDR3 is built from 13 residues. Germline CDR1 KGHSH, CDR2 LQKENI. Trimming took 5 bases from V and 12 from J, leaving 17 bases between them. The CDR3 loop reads CASSSGSDTGQFF. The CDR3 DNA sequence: TGTGCCAGCTCATCCGGGTCCGATACCGGGCAGTTCTTC.

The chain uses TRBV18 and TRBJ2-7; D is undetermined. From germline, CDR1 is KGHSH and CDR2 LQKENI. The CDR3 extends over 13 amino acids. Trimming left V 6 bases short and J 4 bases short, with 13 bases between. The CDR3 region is CASSPGRSYEQYF. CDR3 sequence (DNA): TGTGCCAGCTCCCCCGGCAGGAGTTACGAGCAGTACTTC.

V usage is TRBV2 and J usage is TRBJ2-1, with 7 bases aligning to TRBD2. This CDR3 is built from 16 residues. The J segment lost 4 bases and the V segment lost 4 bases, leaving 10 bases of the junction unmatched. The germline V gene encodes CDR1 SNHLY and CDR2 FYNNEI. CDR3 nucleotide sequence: TGTGCCAGCAGTGGGCGGACTAGACTTAGTTACAATGAGCAGTTCTTC. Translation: CASSGRTRLSYNEQFF. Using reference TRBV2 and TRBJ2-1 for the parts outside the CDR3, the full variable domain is EPEVTQTPSHQVTQMGQEVILRCVPISNHLYFYWYRQILGQKVEFLVSFYNNEISEKSEIFDDQFSVERPDGSNFTLKIRSTKLEDSAMYFCASSGRTRLSYNEQFFGPGTRLTVL.

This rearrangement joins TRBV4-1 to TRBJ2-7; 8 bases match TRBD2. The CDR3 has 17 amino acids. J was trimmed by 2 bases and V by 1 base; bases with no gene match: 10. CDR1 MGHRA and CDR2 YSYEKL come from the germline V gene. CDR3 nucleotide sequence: TGCGCCAGCAGCCAAGGTCAGACTAGCGTTCATGCCTACGAGCAGTACTTC. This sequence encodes CASSQGQTSVHAYEQYF.

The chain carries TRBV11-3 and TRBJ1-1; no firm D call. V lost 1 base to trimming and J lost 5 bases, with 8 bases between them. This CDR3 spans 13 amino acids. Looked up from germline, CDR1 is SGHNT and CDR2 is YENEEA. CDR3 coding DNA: TGTGCCAGCAGCTTAGGCGCGGGGACTGAAGCTTTCTTT. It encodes CASSLGAGTEAFF.

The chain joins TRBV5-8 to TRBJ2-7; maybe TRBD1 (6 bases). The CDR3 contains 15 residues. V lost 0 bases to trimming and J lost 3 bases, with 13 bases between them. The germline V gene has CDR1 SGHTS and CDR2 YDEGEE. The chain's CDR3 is CASSLARGRGYEQYF. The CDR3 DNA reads TGTGCCAGCAGCTTGGCCCGTGGCAGGGGCTACGAGCAGTACTTC.

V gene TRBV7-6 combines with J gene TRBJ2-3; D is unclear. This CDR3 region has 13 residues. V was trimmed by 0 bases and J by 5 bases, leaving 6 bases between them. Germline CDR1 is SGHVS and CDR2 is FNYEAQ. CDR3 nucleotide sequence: TGTGCCAGCAGCTTAGCTCAGCGAGATACGCAGTATTTT. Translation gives CASSLAQRDTQYF.

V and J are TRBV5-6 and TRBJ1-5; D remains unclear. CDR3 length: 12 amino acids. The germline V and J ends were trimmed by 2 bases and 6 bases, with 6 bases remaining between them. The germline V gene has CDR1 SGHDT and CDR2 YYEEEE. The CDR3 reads CASSFSGQPQHF. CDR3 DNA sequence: TGTGCCAGCAGCTTCAGTGGTCAGCCCCAGCATTTT.

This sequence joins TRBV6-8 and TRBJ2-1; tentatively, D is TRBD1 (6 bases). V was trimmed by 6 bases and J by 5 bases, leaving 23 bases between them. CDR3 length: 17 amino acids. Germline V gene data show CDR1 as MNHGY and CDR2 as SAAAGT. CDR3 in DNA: TGTGCCAGCAGGGAACCTACAGGGATTGGGCCCCACAATGAGCAGTTCTTC. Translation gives CASREPTGIGPHNEQFF.

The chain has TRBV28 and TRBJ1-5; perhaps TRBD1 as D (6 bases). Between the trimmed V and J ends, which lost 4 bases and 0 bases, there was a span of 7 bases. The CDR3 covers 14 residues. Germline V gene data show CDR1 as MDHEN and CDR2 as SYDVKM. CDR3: CASSSRGSNQPQHF. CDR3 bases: TGTGCCAGCAGTTCCAGGGGTAGCAATCAGCCCCAGCATTTT.

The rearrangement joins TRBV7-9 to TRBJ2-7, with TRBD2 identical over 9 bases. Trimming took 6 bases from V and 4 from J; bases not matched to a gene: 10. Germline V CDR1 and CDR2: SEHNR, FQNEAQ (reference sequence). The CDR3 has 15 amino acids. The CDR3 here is CASSQVVAGEYEQYF. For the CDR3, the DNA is TGTGCCAGCAGTCAGGTAGTAGCGGGGGAGTACGAGCAGTACTTC.

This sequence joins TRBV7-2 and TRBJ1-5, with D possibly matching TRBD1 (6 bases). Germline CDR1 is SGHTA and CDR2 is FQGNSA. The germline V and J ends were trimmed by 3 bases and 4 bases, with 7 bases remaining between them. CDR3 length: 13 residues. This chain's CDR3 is CASSFTGNQPQHF. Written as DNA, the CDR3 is TGTGCCAGCAGCTTCACAGGGAATCAGCCCCAGCATTTT. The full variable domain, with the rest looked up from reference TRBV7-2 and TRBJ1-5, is GAGVSQSPSNKVTEKGKDVELRCDPISGHTALYWYRQSLGQGLEFLIYFQGNSAPDKSGLPSDRFSAERTGGSVSTLTIQRTQQEDSAVYLCASSFTGNQPQHFGDGTRLSIL.

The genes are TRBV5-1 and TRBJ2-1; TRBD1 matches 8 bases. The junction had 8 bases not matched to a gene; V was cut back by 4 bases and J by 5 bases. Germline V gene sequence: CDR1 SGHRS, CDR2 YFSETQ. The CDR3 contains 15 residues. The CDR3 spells CASSQGQVQNNEQFF. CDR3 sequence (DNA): TGCGCCAGCAGCCAGGGACAGGTACAAAACAATGAGCAGTTCTTC.

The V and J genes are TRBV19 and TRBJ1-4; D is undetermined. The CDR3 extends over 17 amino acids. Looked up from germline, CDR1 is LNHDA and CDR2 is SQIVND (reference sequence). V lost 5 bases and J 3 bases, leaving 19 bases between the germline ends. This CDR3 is CASSPRPFHGANEKLFF. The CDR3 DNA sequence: TGTGCCAGTAGTCCTAGGCCCTTTCACGGGGCTAATGAAAAACTGTTTTTT.

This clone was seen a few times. CDR3 residues: CASSPGTGADTQYF. As DNA, the CDR3 is TGTGCCAGCAGCCCCGGGACAGGGGCAGATACGCAGTATTTT. The chain recombines TRBV11-2 with TRBJ2-3; 10 bases match TRBD1. Looked up from germline, CDR1 is SGHAT and CDR2 is FQNNGV. V shed 5 bases and J 4 bases; nucleotides not matched to a gene: 3. CDR3 size: 14 residues.

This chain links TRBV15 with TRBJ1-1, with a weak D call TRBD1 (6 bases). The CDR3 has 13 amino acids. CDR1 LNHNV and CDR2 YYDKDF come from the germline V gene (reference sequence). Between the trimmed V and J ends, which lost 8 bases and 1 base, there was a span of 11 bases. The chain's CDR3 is CATCKGGNTEAFF. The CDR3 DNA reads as TGTGCCACCTGCAAAGGGGGGAACACTGAAGCTTTCTTT.

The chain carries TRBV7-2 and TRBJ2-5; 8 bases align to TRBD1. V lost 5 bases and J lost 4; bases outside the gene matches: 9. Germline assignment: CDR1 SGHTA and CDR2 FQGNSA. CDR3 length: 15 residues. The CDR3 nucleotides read TGTGCCAGCAGCCGGACAGGGAATGAGGGAGAGACCCAGTACTTC. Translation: CASSRTGNEGETQYF.